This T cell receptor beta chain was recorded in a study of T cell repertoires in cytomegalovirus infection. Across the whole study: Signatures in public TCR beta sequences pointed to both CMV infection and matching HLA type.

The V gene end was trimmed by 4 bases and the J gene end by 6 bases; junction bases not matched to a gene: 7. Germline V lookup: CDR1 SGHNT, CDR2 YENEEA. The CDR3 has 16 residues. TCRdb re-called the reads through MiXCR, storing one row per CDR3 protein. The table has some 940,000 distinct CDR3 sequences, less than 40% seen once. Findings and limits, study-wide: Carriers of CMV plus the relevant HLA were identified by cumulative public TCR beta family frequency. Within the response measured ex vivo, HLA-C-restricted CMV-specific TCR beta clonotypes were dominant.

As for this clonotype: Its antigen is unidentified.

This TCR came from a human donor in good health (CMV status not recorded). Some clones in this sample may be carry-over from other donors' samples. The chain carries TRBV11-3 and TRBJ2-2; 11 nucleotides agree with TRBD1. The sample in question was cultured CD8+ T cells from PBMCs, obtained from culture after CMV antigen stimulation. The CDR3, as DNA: TGTGCCAGCAGCTCCCCGGACAGGGGGCTCGCCGGGGAGCTGTTTTTT. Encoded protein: CASSSPDRGLAGELFF.